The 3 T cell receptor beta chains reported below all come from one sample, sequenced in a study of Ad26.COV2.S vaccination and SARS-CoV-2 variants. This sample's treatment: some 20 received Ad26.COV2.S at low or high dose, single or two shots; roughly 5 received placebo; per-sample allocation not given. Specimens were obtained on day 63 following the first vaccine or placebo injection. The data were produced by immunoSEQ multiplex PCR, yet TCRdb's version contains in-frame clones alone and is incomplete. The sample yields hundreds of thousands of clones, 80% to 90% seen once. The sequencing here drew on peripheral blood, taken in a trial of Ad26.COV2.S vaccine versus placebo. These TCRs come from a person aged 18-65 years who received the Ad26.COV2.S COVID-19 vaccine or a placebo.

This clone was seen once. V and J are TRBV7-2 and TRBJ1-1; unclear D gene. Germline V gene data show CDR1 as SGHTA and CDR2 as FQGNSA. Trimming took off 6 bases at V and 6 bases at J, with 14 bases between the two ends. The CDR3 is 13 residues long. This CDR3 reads CASRRAPGAEAFF. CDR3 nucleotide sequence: TGTGCCAGCAGACGGGCCCCTGGCGCTGAAGCTTTCTTT. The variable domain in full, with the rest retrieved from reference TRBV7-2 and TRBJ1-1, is GAGVSQSPSNKVTEKGKDVELRCDPISGHTALYWYRQSLGQGLEFLIYFQGNSAPDKSGLPSDRFSAERTGGSVSTLTIQRTQQEDSAVYLCASRRAPGAEAFFGQGTRLTVV.

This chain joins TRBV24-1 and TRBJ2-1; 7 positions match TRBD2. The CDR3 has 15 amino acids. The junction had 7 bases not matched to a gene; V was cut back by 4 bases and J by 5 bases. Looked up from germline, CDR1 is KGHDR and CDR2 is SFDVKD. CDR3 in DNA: TGTGCCACCAGTGACCCACTAGCGTTTAACAATGAGCAGTTCTTC. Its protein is CATSDPLAFNNEQFF.

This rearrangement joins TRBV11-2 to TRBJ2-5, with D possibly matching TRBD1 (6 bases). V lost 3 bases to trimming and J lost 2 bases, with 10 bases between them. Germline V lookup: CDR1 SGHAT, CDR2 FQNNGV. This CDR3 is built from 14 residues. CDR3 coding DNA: TGTGCCAGCAGCTTTTTCGGGACACAAGAGACCCAGTACTTC. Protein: CASSFFGTQETQYF. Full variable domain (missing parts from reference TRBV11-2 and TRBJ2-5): EAGVAQSPRYKIIEKRQSVAFWCNPISGHATLYWYQQILGQGPKLLIQFQNNGVVDDSQLPKDRFSAERLKGVDSTLKIQPAKLEDSAVYLCASSFFGTQETQYFGPGTRLLVL.